A single sample gave rise to the 32 T cell receptor beta chains below, sequenced in a study of vaccination and CD4 T cells after COVID-19. The Oncomine TCR Beta short-read assay was applied to DNA of cultured CD4+ T cells. TCRdb reprocessed the PCR reads with MiXCR, giving one entry per CDR3 protein. The table shows about 14,000 distinct CDR3 sequences, with about 33% occurring only once. Treatment of the sample: roughly 10-day PBMC culture with coronavirus spike peptide pools or control peptides (ViraFEST assay). No cognate antigen is known for these TCRs. This specimen consisted of CD4+ T cells from blood, cultured in vitro, obtained after SARS-CoV-2 vaccination. These receptors came from a human donor who had recovered from COVID-19.

A word on this clonotype: Given the absence of the conserved phenylalanine or tryptophan at the CDR3 end, a read error is likely. The chain employs TRBV28 and TRBJ1-4; 10 nucleotides agree with TRBD1. CDR3 size: 14 residues. The trim removed 5 bases at V and 11 bases at J, leaving 8 bases unmatched. The V gene's germline CDR1 is MDHEN and CDR2 SYDVKM. The chain's CDR3 is CASSPGTGVVKLFL. The DNA for the CDR3 is TGTGCCAGCAGTCCCGGGACAGGGGTTGTGAAACTGTTTCTT.

The chain carries TRBV7-2 and TRBJ2-7, with D perhaps TRBD1 or TRBD2 (5 bases each). The CDR3 runs to 14 residues. CDR1 SGHTA and CDR2 FQGNSA come from the germline V gene. V was pared by 5 bases and J by 4 bases, with 15 bases between. The CDR3 is CASSVGVGIYEQYF. As DNA, the CDR3 is TGTGCCAGCAGCGTGGGGGTAGGGATTTACGAGCAGTACTTC.

This chain connects TRBV6-1 to TRBJ1-1, with TRBD1 as a possible D gene (6 bases). Germline CDR1 is MNHNS and CDR2 is SASEGT. The CDR3 loop spans 15 amino acids. The V and J ends lost 5 bases and 5 bases respectively, with 18 bases between them. The CDR3 spells CASSHRARGGTEAFF. CDR3 in DNA: TGTGCCAGCAGTCACAGGGCCCGGGGGGGGACTGAAGCTTTCTTT.

This clonotype was counted a few times. The V gene is TRBV19, the J gene TRBJ2-1; D is unresolved. The CDR3 has 14 residues. V dropped 5 bases and J dropped 9 bases, with 17 bases sitting between them. Germline V gives CDR1 LNHDA, CDR2 SQIVND (reference sequence). CDR3 nucleotides: TGTGCCAGTAGTGACGGACCTTCCTGGAGTGAGCAGTTCTTC. Translation gives CASSDGPSWSEQFF. The full variable domain, completed using reference TRBV19 and TRBJ2-1, is DGGITQSPKYLFRKEGQNVTLSCEQNLNHDAMYWYRQDPGQGLRLIYYSQIVNDFQKGDIAEGYSVSREKKESFPLTVTSAQKNPTAFYLCASSDGPSWSEQFFGPGTRLTVL.

V is TRBV4-3 and J is TRBJ2-3; the match to TRBD2 covers 8 bases. The V gene end was trimmed by 4 bases and the J gene end by 2 bases; junction bases not matched to a gene: 5. Germline values: CDR1 LGHNA, CDR2 YSLEER. CDR3 length: 15 amino acids. In nucleotides, the CDR3 is TGCGCCAGCAGCCGAACTAGCGGAGACACAGATACGCAGTATTTT. Its protein is CASSRTSGDTDTQYF.

The CDR3 DNA is TGTGCCACCAGTGGACAGCTCGGACAGCCCCAGCATTTT. Amino acids: CATSGQLGQPQHF. The genes are TRBV24-1 and TRBJ1-5, with D maybe TRBD1 (5 bases). The CDR3 contains 13 residues. Germline CDR1 is KGHDR and CDR2 is SFDVKD. Trimming removed 5 bases from V and 7 bases from J, with 11 bases in between.

The chain combines TRBV12-3 or TRBV12-4 with TRBJ2-3; 9 bases map to TRBD2. Trimming removed 6 bases from V and 2 bases from J; junction bases left unmatched: 15. The CDR3 contains 18 residues. In nucleotides, the CDR3 is TGTGCCAGCAGCCCCGTTGCTGAGCTAGCGGGAAACACAGATACGCAGTATTTT. Amino acids: CASSPVAELAGNTDTQYF.

This clonotype was seen more than once but under ten times. J is TRBJ2-4 and V is TRBV11-2, with D perhaps being TRBD1 or TRBD2 (5 bases each). Per germline, CDR1 SGHAT and CDR2 FQNNGV. The CDR3 is 16 residues long. Deletions cut 5 bases from V and 2 bases from J, with 16 bases between. As DNA, the CDR3 is TGTGCCAGCAGCGTTCGGGGTCCAGGGACCAAAAACATTCAGTACTTC. Amino acids: CASSVRGPGTKNIQYF.

This clonotype is a singleton in its sample. The chain carries TRBV9 and TRBJ1-2; D perhaps matches TRBD1 (5 bases). CDR3 length: 15 residues. V gave up 0 bases and J gave up 6 bases, with 15 bases separating them. Germline-derived CDR1 and CDR2 are SGDLS and YYNGEE. CDR3 sequence: CASSVAPSGMDGYTF. As DNA, the CDR3 is TGTGCCAGCAGCGTAGCTCCGTCAGGGATGGATGGCTACACCTTC.

V usage is TRBV28 and J usage is TRBJ2-7, with TRBD1 matching 8 bases. The ends lost 2 bases at V and 1 base at J; junction bases unmatched: 4. The CDR3 spans 15 residues. In germline, CDR1 is MDHEN, CDR2 SYDVKM. DNA of the CDR3: TGTGCCAGCAGTTTAGGGGGGACAGGTTCCTACGAGCAGTACTTC. It yields the protein CASSLGGTGSYEQYF.

This clonotype occurred once. The chain employs TRBV27 and TRBJ2-7; 9 nucleotides agree with TRBD1. The CDR3 contains 15 residues. Germline V gene lookup returns CDR1 MNHEY and CDR2 SMNVEV (reference sequence). Germline trimming cut 4 bases from V and 3 bases from J; bases unmatched to any gene: 7. The CDR3 DNA reads as TGTGCCAGCAGTTCATTGGGGACAGGGAGCTACGAGCAGTACTTC. It encodes CASSSLGTGSYEQYF.

The chain uses TRBV25-1 and TRBJ1-3; a weak D match, TRBD1 (6 bases). The V end lost 1 base, the J end lost 6 bases, and 13 bases lay between the germline ends. The CDR3 runs 15 residues. In germline, CDR1 is MGHDK, CDR2 SYGVNS. The CDR3 DNA sequence: TGTGCCAGCAGTGAATTTGGGGGGCCGGCAAACACCATATATTTT. Translation gives CASSEFGGPANTIYF.

The rearrangement links TRBV20-1 to TRBJ2-3; 9 nucleotides align to TRBD2. With V trimmed by 1 base and J by 6 bases, 14 bases remained unmatched. The CDR3 sequence is 17 residues long. Germline lookup yields CDR1 DFQATT and CDR2 SNEGSKA (reference sequence). CDR3 sequence: CSARGAYSGRVRDTQYF. CDR3 nucleotide sequence: TGCAGTGCTAGAGGCGCCTATAGCGGGAGAGTTAGGGATACGCAGTATTTT.

The chain uses TRBV18 and TRBJ2-1, with TRBD1 matching over 12 bases. There are 19 residues in the CDR3. V shed 4 bases, J shed 7 bases, and the junction held 17 bases outside the gene matches. Germline values: CDR1 KGHSH, CDR2 LQKENI. The CDR3 sequence is CASSQFSGQGALFGNEQFF. The CDR3 DNA reads as TGTGCCAGCTCACAATTCTCGGGACAGGGGGCCCTATTTGGTAATGAGCAGTTCTTC.

V usage is TRBV4-1 and J usage is TRBJ2-1, with D uncertain. Germline V gives CDR1 MGHRA, CDR2 YSYEKL. This CDR3 contains 13 residues. Trimming removed 4 bases from V and 8 bases from J, with 12 bases in between. The CDR3 nucleotides are TGCGCCAGCAGCCCCGAAAATGCCGATGAGCAGTTCTTC. It specifies CASSPENADEQFF.

This clonotype was counted only a few times. This chain connects TRBV20-1 to TRBJ2-3; 8 positions match TRBD1. This CDR3 comprises 15 residues. V lost 1 base and J lost 4; bases outside the gene matches: 7. Germline V gene sequence: CDR1 DFQATT, CDR2 SNEGSKA (reference sequence). The CDR3 loop reads CSARAIQGVADTQYF. DNA of the CDR3: TGCAGTGCTAGAGCTATACAGGGGGTAGCAGATACGCAGTATTTT.

The chain carries TRBV2 and TRBJ2-1, with 9 nucleotides matching TRBD2. V trimming: 6 bases; J trimming: 4 bases; junction bases outside the gene matches: 7. The CDR3 runs to 15 residues. The germline CDR1 and CDR2 sequences are SNHLY and FYNNEI. Here the CDR3 reads CASRPAGGGYNEQFF. DNA for the CDR3: TGTGCCAGCAGACCAGCGGGAGGAGGTTACAATGAGCAGTTCTTC. The variable domain in full, completed from reference TRBV2 and TRBJ2-1, reads EPEVTQTPSHQVTQMGQEVILRCVPISNHLYFYWYRQILGQKVEFLVSFYNNEISEKSEIFDDQFSVERPDGSNFTLKIRSTKLEDSAMYFCASRPAGGGYNEQFFGPGTRLTVL.

The V gene is TRBV28, the J gene TRBJ1-2; the match to TRBD1 covers 9 bases. The CDR3 loop spans 13 amino acids. V trimming: 3 bases; J trimming: 6 bases; junction bases outside the gene matches: 2. Germline CDR1 reads MDHEN; CDR2 reads SYDVKM. CDR3 in amino acids: CASSFDRGDGYTF. The CDR3, as DNA: TGTGCCAGCAGTTTCGACAGGGGGGATGGCTACACCTTC.

The chain combines TRBV9 with TRBJ2-1, with no clear D. Germline V gene sequence: CDR1 SGDLS, CDR2 YYNGEE. Trimming shortened V by 3 bases and J by 10 bases, and 11 bases separated the two germline ends. The CDR3 length is 12 residues. The CDR3 loop reads CASSARMGEQFF. The CDR3, as DNA: TGTGCCAGCAGCGCGCGAATGGGGGAGCAGTTCTTC. Looking up the rest from reference TRBV9 and TRBJ2-1 gives the full variable domain: DSGVTQTPKHLITATGQRVTLRCSPRSGDLSVYWYQQSLDQGLQFLIQYYNGEERAKGNILERFSAQQFPDLHSELNLSSLELGDSALYFCASSARMGEQFFGPGTRLTVL.

The CDR3 region has the DNA TGTGCCAGCAGTTACGAACCCCAGACAGTCAGATCAGCTTTCTTT. Encoded protein: CASSYEPQTVRSAFF. V and J are TRBV6-5 and TRBJ1-1, with D perhaps matching TRBD1 (5 bases). The CDR3 loop spans 15 amino acids. Germline values: CDR1 MNHEY, CDR2 SVGAGI. V lost 2 bases to trimming and J lost 10 bases, with 20 bases between them.

The chain couples TRBV11-2 to TRBJ2-2; D is undetermined. CDR1 is SGHAT, CDR2 FQNNGV, per germline. With 4 bases removed from V and 6 bases from J, the gap between germline ends came to 12 bases. The CDR3 is made up of 14 amino acids. CDR3 nucleotide sequence: TGTGCCAGCAGCTCCCTTAGAGCCGCCGGGGAGCTGTTTTTT. Amino acids: CASSSLRAAGELFF.

This clonotype was counted only a few times. This chain uses TRBV2 with TRBJ2-7; 7 nucleotides agree with TRBD1. J was trimmed by 3 bases and V by 3 bases; bases with no gene match: 8. Looked up from germline, CDR1 is SNHLY and CDR2 is FYNNEI. This CDR3 is 15 amino acids long. The DNA of the CDR3 is TGTGCCAGCAGTGACAGCGACAGGGAGTACTACGAGCAGTACTTC. Translation: CASSDSDREYYEQYF.

The chain carries TRBV11-2 and TRBJ2-1; D is ambiguous. Germline values: CDR1 SGHAT, CDR2 FQNNGV. The length of the CDR3 is 15 residues. The V gene lost 5 bases and the J gene lost 9 bases, with 20 bases spanning the gap. The CDR3 spells CASSTRSSNGGEQFF. The CDR3 region has the DNA TGTGCCAGCAGCACCCGTTCCTCCAACGGCGGTGAGCAGTTCTTC. Together with reference TRBV11-2 and TRBJ2-1, the CDR3 gives the full variable domain: EAGVAQSPRYKIIEKRQSVAFWCNPISGHATLYWYQQILGQGPKLLIQFQNNGVVDDSQLPKDRFSAERLKGVDSTLKIQPAKLEDSAVYLCASSTRSSNGGEQFFGPGTRLTVL.

In its sample, this clonotype ranks as medium-sized. The gene calls are TRBV11-3 and TRBJ2-3, with D tentatively TRBD1 or TRBD2 (8 bases each). The V end lost 4 bases, the J end lost 2 bases, and 16 bases lay between the germline ends. The germline V gene has CDR1 SGHNT and CDR2 YENEEA. This CDR3 has 16 amino acids. This chain's CDR3 is CASSSRGREATDTQYF. The CDR3 bases are TGTGCCAGCAGCTCCAGGGGGCGGGAGGCCACAGATACGCAGTATTTT.

The V and J genes are TRBV11-2 and TRBJ2-3; 9 bases match TRBD2. The germline gives CDR1 SGHAT, CDR2 FQNNGV. The CDR3 has 15 residues. The V segment lost 1 base and the J segment 2 bases; nucleotides outside the gene matches: 1. The CDR3 DNA follows: TGTGCCAGCAGCTTAGTAGCGGGAGCCACAGATACGCAGTATTTT. This gives the protein CASSLVAGATDTQYF.

The chain carries TRBV7-6 and TRBJ1-1, with unresolved D. Germline V gene data show CDR1 as SGHVS and CDR2 as FNYEAQ. The CDR3 spans 15 residues. Deletions cut 0 bases from V and 0 bases from J, with 8 bases between. For the CDR3, the DNA is TGTGCCAGCAGCTTAGCGAAGGGTCTGAACACTGAAGCTTTCTTT. As protein: CASSLAKGLNTEAFF.

This sequence joins TRBV5-1 and TRBJ2-3, with 9 bases that match TRBD1. This CDR3 region has 14 residues. V shed 5 bases, J shed 3 bases, and the junction held 4 bases outside the gene matches. Germline loops: CDR1 SGHRS, CDR2 YFSETQ. The CDR3 loop is CASRKQGATDTQYF. CDR3 in DNA: TGCGCCAGCAGAAAACAGGGGGCGACAGATACGCAGTATTTT.

This clonotype has more than one count but fewer than ten. This chain connects TRBV6-5 to TRBJ1-1, with D tentatively TRBD1 (6 bases). CDR3 length equals 13 residues. CDR1 and CDR2 from the germline V gene are MNHEY and SVGAGI. Trimming removed 2 bases at V and 4 bases at J, with 8 bases between. The CDR3 protein is CASSYEGGTEAFF. DNA for the CDR3: TGTGCCAGCAGTTACGAAGGGGGCACTGAAGCTTTCTTT.

This clonotype was seen a handful of times. The chain has TRBV7-8 and TRBJ1-2, with D possibly matching TRBD1 (5 bases). CDR1 is SGHVS, CDR2 FQNEAQ, per germline. This CDR3 spans 16 amino acids. V lost 1 base, J lost 2 bases, and 14 bases lay in between. The CDR3 sequence: CASSLGGWASNYGYTF. For the CDR3, the DNA is TGTGCCAGCAGCTTAGGGGGGTGGGCCTCAAACTATGGCTACACCTTC.

The gene calls are TRBV18 and TRBJ1-2; no clear D. The CDR3 runs to 16 residues. Trimming took 6 bases from V and 0 from J, leaving 17 bases between them. Per germline, CDR1 KGHSH and CDR2 LQKENI. CDR3 nucleotide sequence: TGTGCCAGCTCCCACATGGAGGCCCCGACTAACTATGGCTACACCTTC. Residues: CASSHMEAPTNYGYTF.

The CDR3 bases are TGTGCCAGCAGCGCATCTCGAGAGACCCAGTACTTC. This codes for CASSASRETQYF. The chain joins TRBV14 to TRBJ2-5; D is uncertain. Germline CDR1 reads SGHDN; CDR2 reads FVKESK. V lost 5 bases, J lost 4 bases, and 8 bases lay in between. This CDR3 is 12 amino acids long. Combining the CDR3 with reference TRBV14 and TRBJ2-5 gives the whole variable domain EAGVTQFPSHSVIEKGQTVTLRCDPISGHDNLYWYRRVMGKEIKFLLHFVKESKQDESGMPNNRFLAERTGGTYSTLKVQPAELEDSGVYFCASSASRETQYFGPGTRLLVL.

A few counts support this clonotype. J is TRBJ2-7 and V is TRBV7-9; TRBD2 agrees at 11 bases. Trimming cost V 4 bases and J 3 bases; bases outside gene matches: 2. The CDR3 consists of 14 residues. CDR1 is SEHNR, CDR2 FQNEAQ, per germline (reference sequence). The chain's CDR3 is CASSSTSGNYEQYF. The CDR3 nucleotides read TGTGCCAGCAGCTCGACTAGCGGGAACTACGAGCAGTACTTC.